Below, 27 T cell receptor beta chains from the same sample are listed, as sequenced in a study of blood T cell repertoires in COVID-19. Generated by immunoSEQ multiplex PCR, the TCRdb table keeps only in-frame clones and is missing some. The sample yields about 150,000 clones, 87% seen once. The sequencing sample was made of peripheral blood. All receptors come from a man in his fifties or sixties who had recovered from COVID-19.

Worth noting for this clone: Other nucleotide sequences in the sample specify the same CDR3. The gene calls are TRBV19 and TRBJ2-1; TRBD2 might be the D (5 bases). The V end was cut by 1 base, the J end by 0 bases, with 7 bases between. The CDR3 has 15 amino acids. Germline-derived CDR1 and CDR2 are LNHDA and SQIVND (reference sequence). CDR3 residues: CASSIGGGSYNEQFF. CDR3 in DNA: TGTGCCAGTAGTATAGGAGGAGGCTCCTACAATGAGCAGTTCTTC.

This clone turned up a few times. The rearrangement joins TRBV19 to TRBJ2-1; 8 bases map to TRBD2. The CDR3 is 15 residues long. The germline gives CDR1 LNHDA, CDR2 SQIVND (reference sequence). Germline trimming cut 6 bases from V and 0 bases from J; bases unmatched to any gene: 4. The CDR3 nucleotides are TGTGCCAGTAGCCCCCGGGGGGGCTCCTACAATGAGCAGTTCTTC. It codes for CASSPRGGSYNEQFF.

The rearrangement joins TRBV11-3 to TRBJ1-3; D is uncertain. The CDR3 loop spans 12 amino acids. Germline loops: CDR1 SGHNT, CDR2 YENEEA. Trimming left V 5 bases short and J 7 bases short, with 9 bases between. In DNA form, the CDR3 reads TGTGCCAGCAGCCCAGGCGAGAACACCATATATTTT. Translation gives CASSPGENTIYF.

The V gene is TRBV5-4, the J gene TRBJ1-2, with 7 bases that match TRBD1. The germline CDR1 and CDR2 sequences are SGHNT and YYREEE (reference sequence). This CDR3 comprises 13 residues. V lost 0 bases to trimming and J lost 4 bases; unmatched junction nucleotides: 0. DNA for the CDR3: TGTGCCAGCAGCTTGGAGGGGGCCTATGGCTACACCTTC. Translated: CASSLEGAYGYTF.

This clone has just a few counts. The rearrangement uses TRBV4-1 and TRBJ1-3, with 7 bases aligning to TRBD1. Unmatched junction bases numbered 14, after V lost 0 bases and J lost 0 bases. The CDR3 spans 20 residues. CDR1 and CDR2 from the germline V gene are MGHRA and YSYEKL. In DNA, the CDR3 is TGCGCCAGCAGCCAAGAAAGGATTTTACGGACAGGAGCCTCTGGAAACACCATATATTTT. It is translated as CASSQERILRTGASGNTIYF.

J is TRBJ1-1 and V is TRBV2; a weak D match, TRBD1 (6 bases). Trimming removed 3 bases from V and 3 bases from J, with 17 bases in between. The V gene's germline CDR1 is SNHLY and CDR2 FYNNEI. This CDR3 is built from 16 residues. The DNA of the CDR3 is TGTGCCAGCAGTGATATGCGCAGGGGTTGGGACACTGAAGCTTTCTTT. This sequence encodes CASSDMRRGWDTEAFF.

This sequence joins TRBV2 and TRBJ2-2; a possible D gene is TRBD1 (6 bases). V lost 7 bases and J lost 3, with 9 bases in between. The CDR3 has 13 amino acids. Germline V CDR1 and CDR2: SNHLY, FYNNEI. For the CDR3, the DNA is TGTGCCAGCACAGGGGAGCACACCGGGGAGCTGTTTTTT. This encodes CASTGEHTGELFF. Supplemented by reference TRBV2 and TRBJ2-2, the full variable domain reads EPEVTQTPSHQVTQMGQEVILRCVPISNHLYFYWYRQILGQKVEFLVSFYNNEISEKSEIFDDQFSVERPDGSNFTLKIRSTKLEDSAMYFCASTGEHTGELFFGEGSRLTVL.

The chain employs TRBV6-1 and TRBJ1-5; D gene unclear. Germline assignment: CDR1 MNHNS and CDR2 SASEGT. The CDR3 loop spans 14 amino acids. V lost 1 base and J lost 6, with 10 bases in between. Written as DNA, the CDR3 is TGTGCCAGCAGTGAAGGTCTGGGAGGTCAGCCCCAGCATTTT. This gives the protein CASSEGLGGQPQHF.

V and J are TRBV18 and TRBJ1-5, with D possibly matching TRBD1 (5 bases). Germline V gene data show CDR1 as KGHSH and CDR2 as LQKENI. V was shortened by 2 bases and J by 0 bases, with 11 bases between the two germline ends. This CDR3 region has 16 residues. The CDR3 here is CASSPDGGVSNQPQHF. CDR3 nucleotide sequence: TGTGCCAGCTCACCAGACGGGGGGGTTAGCAATCAGCCCCAGCATTTT. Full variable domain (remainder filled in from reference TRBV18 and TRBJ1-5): NAGVMQNPRHLVRRRGQEARLRCSPMKGHSHVYWYRQLPEEGLKFMVYLQKENIIDESGMPKERFSAEFPKEGPSILRIQQVVRGDSAAYFCASSPDGGVSNQPQHFGDGTRLSIL.

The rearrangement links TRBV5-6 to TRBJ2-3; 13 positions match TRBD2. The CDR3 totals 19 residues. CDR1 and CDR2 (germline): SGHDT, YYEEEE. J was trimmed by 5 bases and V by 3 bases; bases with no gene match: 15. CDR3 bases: TGTGCCAGCAGCTCCCTCCTCGGACTAGCGGGGGACCAAAGAGATACGCAGTATTTT. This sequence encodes CASSSLLGLAGDQRDTQYF.

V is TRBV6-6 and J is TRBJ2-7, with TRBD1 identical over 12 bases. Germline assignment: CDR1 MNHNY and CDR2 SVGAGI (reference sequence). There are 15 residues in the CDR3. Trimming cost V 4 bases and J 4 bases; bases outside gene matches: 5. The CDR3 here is CASSFRDRGRYEQYF. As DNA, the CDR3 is TGTGCCAGCAGTTTTCGGGACAGGGGGCGATACGAGCAGTACTTC.

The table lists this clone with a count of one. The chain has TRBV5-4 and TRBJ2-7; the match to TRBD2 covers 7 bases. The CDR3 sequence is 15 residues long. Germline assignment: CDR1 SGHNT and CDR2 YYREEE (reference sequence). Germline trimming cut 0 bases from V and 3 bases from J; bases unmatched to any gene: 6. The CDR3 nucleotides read TGTGCCAGCAGCTTGGCCGGGGGACTATACTACGAGCAGTACTTC. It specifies CASSLAGGLYYEQYF.

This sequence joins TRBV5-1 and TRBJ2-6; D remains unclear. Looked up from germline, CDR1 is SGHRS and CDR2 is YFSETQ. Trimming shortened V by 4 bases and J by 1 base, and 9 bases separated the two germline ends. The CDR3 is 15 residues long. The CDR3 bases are TGCGCCAGCAGCCATACTGAATCTGGGGCCAACGTCCTGACTTTC. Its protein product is CASSHTESGANVLTF.

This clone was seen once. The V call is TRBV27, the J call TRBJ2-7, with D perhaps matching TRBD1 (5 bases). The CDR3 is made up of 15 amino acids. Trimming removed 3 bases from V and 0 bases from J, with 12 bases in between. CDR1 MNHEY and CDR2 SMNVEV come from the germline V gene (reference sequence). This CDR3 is CASSFGQGLSYEQYF. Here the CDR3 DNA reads TGTGCCAGCAGTTTCGGCCAGGGCCTCTCCTACGAGCAGTACTTC.

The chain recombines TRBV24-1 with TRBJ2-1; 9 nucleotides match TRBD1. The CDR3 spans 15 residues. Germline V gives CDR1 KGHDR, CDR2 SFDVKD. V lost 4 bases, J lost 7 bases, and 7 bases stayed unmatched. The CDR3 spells CATSDGGQGGNEQFF. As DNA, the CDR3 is TGTGCCACCAGTGACGGGGGACAGGGTGGAAATGAGCAGTTCTTC.

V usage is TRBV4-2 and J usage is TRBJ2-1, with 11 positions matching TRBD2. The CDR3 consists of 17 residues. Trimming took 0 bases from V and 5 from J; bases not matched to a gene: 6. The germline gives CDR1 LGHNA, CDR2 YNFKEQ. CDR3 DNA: TGTGCCAGCAGCCAAGAGGGAGCTAGCGGGGGGAACAATGAGCAGTTCTTC. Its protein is CASSQEGASGGNNEQFF.

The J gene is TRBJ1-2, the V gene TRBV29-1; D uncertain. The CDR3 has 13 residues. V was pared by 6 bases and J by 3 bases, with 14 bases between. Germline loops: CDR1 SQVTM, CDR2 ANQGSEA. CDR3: CSVGGPTDYGYTF. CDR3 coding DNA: TGCAGCGTGGGAGGGCCTACTGACTATGGCTACACCTTC. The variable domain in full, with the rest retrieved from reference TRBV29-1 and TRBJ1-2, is SAVISQKPSRDICQRGTSLTIQCQVDSQVTMMFWYRQQPGQSLTLIATANQGSEATYESGFVIDKFPISRPNLTFSTLTVSNMSPEDSSIYLCSVGGPTDYGYTFGSGTRLTVV.

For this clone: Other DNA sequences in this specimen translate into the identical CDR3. Written as DNA, the CDR3 is TGTGCCAGCAGTCCCGCCAGCGGGGGAGTGCCCTACGAGCAGTACTTC. It specifies CASSPASGGVPYEQYF. This chain joins TRBV2 and TRBJ2-7; 8 bases line up with TRBD2. V was clipped by 5 bases and J by 2 bases; unmatched bases: 11. The germline V gene has CDR1 SNHLY and CDR2 FYNNEI. This CDR3 contains 16 residues.

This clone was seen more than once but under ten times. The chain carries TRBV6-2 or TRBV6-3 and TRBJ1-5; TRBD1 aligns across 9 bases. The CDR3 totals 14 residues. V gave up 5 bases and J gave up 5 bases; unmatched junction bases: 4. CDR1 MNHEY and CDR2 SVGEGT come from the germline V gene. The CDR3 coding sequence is TGTGCCAGCAGTGCCGGGACAGGGTATCAGCCCCAGCATTTT. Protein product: CASSAGTGYQPQHF.

The chain's CDR3 is CASSQDGRFRLTGKGETQYF. The DNA for the CDR3 is TGTGCCAGCAGCCAAGATGGTAGGTTCCGACTTACAGGGAAAGGGGAGACCCAGTACTTC. The chain is built from TRBV14 and TRBJ2-5, with a weak D call TRBD1 (6 bases). CDR3 length: 20 amino acids. The V and J ends lost 0 bases and 5 bases respectively, with 28 bases between them. Germline loops: CDR1 SGHDN, CDR2 FVKESK.

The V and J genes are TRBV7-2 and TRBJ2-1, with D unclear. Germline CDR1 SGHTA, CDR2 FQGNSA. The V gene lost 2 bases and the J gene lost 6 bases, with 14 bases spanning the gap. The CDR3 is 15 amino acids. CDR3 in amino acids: CASSLIRRHGNEQFF. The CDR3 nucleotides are TGTGCCAGCAGCTTAATTCGCAGGCACGGCAATGAGCAGTTCTTC.

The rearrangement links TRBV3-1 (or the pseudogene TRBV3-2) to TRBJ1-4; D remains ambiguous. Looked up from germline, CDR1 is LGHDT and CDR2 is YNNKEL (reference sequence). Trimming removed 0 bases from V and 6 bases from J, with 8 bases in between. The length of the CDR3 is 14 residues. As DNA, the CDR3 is TGTGCCAGCAGCCAAGATCTCGCGGATGAAAAACTGTTTTTT. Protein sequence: CASSQDLADEKLFF.

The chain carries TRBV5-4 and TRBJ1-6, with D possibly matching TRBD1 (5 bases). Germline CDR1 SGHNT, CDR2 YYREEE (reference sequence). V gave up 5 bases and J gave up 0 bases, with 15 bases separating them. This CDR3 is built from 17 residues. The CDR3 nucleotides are TGTGCCAGCAGGATTGGACAACCTAACTCCTATAATTCACCCCTCCACTTT. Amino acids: CASRIGQPNSYNSPLHF.

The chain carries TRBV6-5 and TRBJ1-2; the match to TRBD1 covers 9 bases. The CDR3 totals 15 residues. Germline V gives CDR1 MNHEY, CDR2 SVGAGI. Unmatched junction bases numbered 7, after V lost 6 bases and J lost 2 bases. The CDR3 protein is CASSRGGQGNYGYTF. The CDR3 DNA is TGTGCCAGCAGCAGAGGGGGACAGGGAAACTATGGCTACACCTTC.

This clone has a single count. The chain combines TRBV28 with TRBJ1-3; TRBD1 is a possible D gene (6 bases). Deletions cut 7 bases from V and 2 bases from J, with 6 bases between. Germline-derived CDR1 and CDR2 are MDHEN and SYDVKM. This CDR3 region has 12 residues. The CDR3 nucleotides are TGTGCCAGCAACAGGGCTGGAAACACCATATATTTT. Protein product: CASNRAGNTIYF.

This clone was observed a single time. Here the CDR3 reads CASSQEAGGEAFF. The CDR3 nucleotides are TGCGCCAGCAGCCAAGAGGCAGGGGGTGAAGCTTTCTTT. The V gene is TRBV4-3, the J gene TRBJ1-1, with TRBD1 matching 7 bases. Germline CDR1 and CDR2: LGHNA and YSLEER. The V gene end was trimmed by 0 bases and the J gene end by 7 bases; junction bases not matched to a gene: 2. The CDR3 spans 13 residues.

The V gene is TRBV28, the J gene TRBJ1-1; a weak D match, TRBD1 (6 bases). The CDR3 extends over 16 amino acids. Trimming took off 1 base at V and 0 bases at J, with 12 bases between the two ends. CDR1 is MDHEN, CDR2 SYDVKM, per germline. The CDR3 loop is CASSLLGGQLNTEAFF. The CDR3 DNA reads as TGTGCCAGCAGTTTATTGGGGGGGCAGCTGAACACTGAAGCTTTCTTT.